Listed here are 27 T cell receptor beta chains from one sample, sequenced in a study of blood T cells in healthy people across ages. The authors ran a second PCR of about 7 to 11 cycles using a sample-barcoded 5' primer and a J-beta primer mix. TCRdb independently ran MiXCR on the 5' RACE reads; one entry per CDR3 protein. The sample includes 540,000 or so distinct CDR3 sequences, approximately 27% seen only once; the top ten take approximately 17%. Specimen: blood. These receptors originate from a woman in her 70s in good health.

This clonotype showed up just a few times. The rearrangement links TRBV5-1 to TRBJ2-2; a possible D gene is TRBD1 (5 bases). The CDR3 is made up of 14 amino acids. Trimming removed 1 base from V and 6 bases from J, with 10 bases in between. The germline V gene encodes CDR1 SGHRS and CDR2 YFSETQ. In DNA, the CDR3 is TGCGCCAGCAGCTTGAACAGGCAATCCGGGGAGCTGTTTTTT. Amino acids: CASSLNRQSGELFF.

The rearrangement uses TRBV10-3 and TRBJ2-5, with 7 bases lining up with TRBD2. The CDR3 spans 17 residues. The germline CDR1 and CDR2 sequences are ENHRY and SYGVKD. V was pared by 3 bases and J by 4 bases, with 14 bases of the junction left unmatched. The CDR3 here is CAISEGGNSGSRETQYF. The CDR3 DNA reads as TGTGCCATCAGTGAAGGAGGAAATAGCGGGTCTCGAGAGACCCAGTACTTC.

The chain employs TRBV9 and TRBJ2-1, with D possibly TRBD1 on 5 matching bases. CDR1 SGDLS and CDR2 YYNGEE come from the germline V gene. There are 16 residues in the CDR3. V was trimmed by 4 bases and J by 0 bases, leaving 14 bases between them. The CDR3 here is CASSPTRTPSYNEQFF. CDR3 bases: TGTGCCAGCAGCCCTACAAGGACACCCTCCTACAATGAGCAGTTCTTC.

CDR3 residues: CSGTGVGETQYF. In DNA form, the CDR3 reads TGCAGCGGGACAGGGGTCGGAGAGACCCAGTACTTC. The chain recombines TRBV29-1 with TRBJ2-5, with 9 positions matching TRBD1. Germline trimming cut 7 bases from V and 4 bases from J; bases unmatched to any gene: 4. CDR1 and CDR2 from the germline V gene are SQVTM and ANQGSEA. The CDR3 is made up of 12 amino acids.

This chain uses TRBV7-2 with TRBJ1-5; 12 bases align to TRBD1. The CDR3 spans 15 residues. The ends lost 5 bases at V and 7 bases at J; junction bases unmatched: 6. CDR1 and CDR2 from the germline V gene are SGHTA and FQGNSA. CDR3 protein: CASSRMGTGGQPQHF. The CDR3 DNA sequence: TGTGCCAGCAGCCGAATGGGGACAGGGGGCCAGCCCCAGCATTTT.

The V call is TRBV18, the J call TRBJ2-7; the D is unclear. The CDR3 contains 14 residues. Trimming cost V 3 bases and J 0 bases, with 9 bases left between them. In germline, CDR1 is KGHSH, CDR2 LQKENI. In DNA, the CDR3 is TGTGCCAGCTCACCTTCCGTTATCTCCTACGAGCAGTACTTC. Protein: CASSPSVISYEQYF. The full variable domain, rest sourced from reference TRBV18 and TRBJ2-7, is NAGVMQNPRHLVRRRGQEARLRCSPMKGHSHVYWYRQLPEEGLKFMVYLQKENIIDESGMPKERFSAEFPKEGPSILRIQQVVRGDSAAYFCASSPSVISYEQYFGPGTRLTVT.

This clonotype has just a few counts. The rearrangement links TRBV2 to TRBJ1-2; 10 bases align to TRBD1. The CDR3 extends over 13 amino acids. With 4 bases clipped from V and 10 bases from J, the junction kept 6 bases outside the gene matches. Germline V gives CDR1 SNHLY, CDR2 FYNNEI. Here the CDR3 reads CASSVGTGVPYTF. The DNA of the CDR3 is TGTGCCAGCAGTGTAGGGACAGGGGTCCCCTACACCTTC.

This clonotype has a handful of counts. This chain connects TRBV7-9 to TRBJ2-5, with D tentatively TRBD1 (7 bases). The CDR3 spans 15 residues. V gave up 4 bases and J gave up 5 bases, with 17 bases separating them. From germline, CDR1 is SEHNR and CDR2 FQNEAQ (reference sequence). The CDR3 loop reads CASSSPWRGLETQYF. For the CDR3, the DNA is TGTGCCAGCAGCTCCCCTTGGAGGGGGCTGGAGACCCAGTACTTC. The full variable domain, its missing parts supplied by reference TRBV7-9 and TRBJ2-5, is DTGVSQNPRHKITKRGQNVTFRCDPISEHNRLYWYRQTLGQGPEFLTYFQNEAQLEKSRLLSDRFSAERPKGSFSTLEIQRTEQGDSAMYLCASSSPWRGLETQYFGPGTRLLVL.

V is TRBV20-1 and J is TRBJ1-4; 9 positions match TRBD1. The trim removed 3 bases at V and 4 bases at J, leaving 9 bases unmatched. This CDR3 contains 16 residues. Germline CDR1 DFQATT, CDR2 SNEGSKA (reference sequence). CDR3 DNA sequence: TGCAGTGCTAGCAGACAGGGGGGGTTCGGTAATGAAAAACTGTTTTTT. Translating gives CSASRQGGFGNEKLFF.

In its sample, this clonotype was seen a few times. V usage is TRBV7-3 and J usage is TRBJ1-3; no clear D. V was cut by 1 base and J by 6 bases, with 7 bases left in between. CDR3 length: 13 amino acids. CDR1 is SGHTA and CDR2 is FQGTGA in the germline V gene. Written as DNA, the CDR3 is TGTGCCAGCAGCTTAAGTCTGAAAAACACCATATATTTT. Protein sequence: CASSLSLKNTIYF.

The rearrangement links TRBV29-1 to TRBJ1-3; tentatively, D is TRBD1 (6 bases). Germline CDR1 is SQVTM and CDR2 is ANQGSEA. The ends were cut back, 4 bases at V and 0 bases at J, with 13 bases in the middle. CDR3 size: 15 residues. CDR3 sequence: CSVVETGGSGNTIYF. CDR3 in DNA: TGCAGCGTTGTTGAGACAGGAGGCTCTGGAAACACCATATATTTT.

The chain's CDR3 is CASSVVGDRGEKLFF. CDR3 bases: TGTGCCAGCAGCGTAGTCGGAGACAGAGGGGAAAAACTGTTTTTT. This chain joins TRBV9 and TRBJ1-4, with D possibly being TRBD1 (5 bases). The germline gives CDR1 SGDLS, CDR2 YYNGEE. This CDR3 has 15 residues. Trimming took off 0 bases at V and 8 bases at J, with 14 bases between the two ends.

This clonotype was counted between two and nine times. The gene calls are TRBV2 and TRBJ2-1, with TRBD2 matching over 12 bases. Germline trimming cut 4 bases from V and 8 bases from J; bases unmatched to any gene: 3. CDR3 length: 14 residues. The V gene's germline CDR1 is SNHLY and CDR2 FYNNEI. CDR3 sequence reads: CASSGTSGEDEQFF. The CDR3 bases are TGTGCCAGCAGTGGGACTAGCGGGGAGGATGAGCAGTTCTTC.

In its sample, this clonotype was seen once. The V gene is TRBV4-1, the J gene TRBJ2-1; D call uncertain. V was trimmed by 0 bases and J by 2 bases, leaving 11 bases between them. Germline V gene lookup returns CDR1 MGHRA and CDR2 YSYEKL. This CDR3 spans 16 amino acids. The CDR3 bases are TGCGCCAGCAGCCAAGATAGGCCGGCGCCCTACAATGAGCAGTTCTTC. Translating it yields CASSQDRPAPYNEQFF.

This chain joins TRBV4-3 and TRBJ2-3; 13 bases map to TRBD2. This CDR3 has 19 residues. V shed 0 bases and J 2 bases; nucleotides not matched to a gene: 8. Germline CDR1 reads LGHNA; CDR2 reads YSLEER. CDR3 region: CASSQEGVGLAGNTDTQYF. In DNA form, the CDR3 reads TGCGCCAGCAGCCAAGAGGGGGTGGGACTAGCGGGGAACACAGATACGCAGTATTTT.

This clonotype was seen a few times. J is TRBJ2-1 and V is TRBV6-2 or TRBV6-3; possible D gene TRBD2, 6 bases. V gave up 5 bases and J gave up 6 bases, with 14 bases separating them. CDR1 is MNHEY and CDR2 is SVGEGT in the germline V gene. The CDR3 loop spans 14 amino acids. Written as DNA, the CDR3 is TGTGCCAGCAGTCCCGCGTTCGGGGGCAATGAGCAGTTCTTC. Translating it yields CASSPAFGGNEQFF.

This clonotype appeared a few times. The gene calls are TRBV6-1 and TRBJ1-2; perhaps TRBD1 as D (6 bases). The CDR3 covers 15 residues. V lost 5 bases and J 4 bases, leaving 17 bases between the germline ends. The V gene's germline CDR1 is MNHNS and CDR2 SASEGT. CDR3 loop: CASSPDQGPVYGYTF. DNA for the CDR3: TGTGCCAGCAGTCCCGACCAGGGGCCGGTCTATGGCTACACCTTC.

With respect to this clonotype: At one end the junction does not follow the germline gene, possibly because of a read error. This rearrangement joins TRBV2 to TRBJ1-1; TRBD1 is a possible D gene (5 bases). This CDR3 is 13 amino acids long. The germline V gene has CDR1 SNHLY and CDR2 FYNNEI. The CDR3 loop reads CASSSDSNTAAFF. The CDR3 coding sequence is TGTGCCAGCAGTTCAGACAGTAACACTGCAGCTTTCTTT.

This clonotype was picked up many times. The genes are TRBV12-3 or TRBV12-4 and TRBJ2-7; 10 bases agree with TRBD1. This CDR3 comprises 14 residues. V lost 6 bases, J lost 5 bases, and 7 bases stayed unmatched. The CDR3 spells CASSPPGQGNEQYF. The CDR3 region has the DNA TGTGCCAGCAGCCCTCCGGGACAGGGGAACGAGCAGTACTTC.

The chain links TRBV5-1 to TRBJ1-1; D possibly corresponds to TRBD1 (6 bases). This CDR3 has 18 amino acids. Trimming left V 5 bases short and J 4 bases short, with 27 bases between. Germline V lookup: CDR1 SGHRS, CDR2 YFSETQ. Here the CDR3 DNA reads TGCGCCAGCAGACCACGGGTGGGGGGCCGGGGTATGGGCACTGAAGCTTTCTTT. Its translation: CASRPRVGGRGMGTEAFF.

This clonotype has more than one count but fewer than ten. The CDR3, as DNA: TGTGCCAGCAGCTCGGGACAGCTGATAGCCAAAAACATTCAGTACTTC. Translated, it gives CASSSGQLIAKNIQYF. The rearrangement links TRBV11-1 to TRBJ2-4; 7 positions agree with TRBD1. The V and J ends lost 4 bases and 0 bases, in that order; junction bases with no gene match: 6. The CDR3 extends over 16 amino acids. In germline, CDR1 is SGHAT, CDR2 FQDESV (reference sequence).

V is TRBV20-1 and J is TRBJ2-2; no firm D call. This CDR3 is 11 amino acids long. Germline CDR1 and CDR2: DFQATT and SNEGSKA (reference sequence). The V end was cut by 2 bases, the J end by 9 bases, with 7 bases between. In DNA, the CDR3 is TGCAGTGCTAGATGGTCTAGGGAGCTGTTTTTT. Protein: CSARWSRELFF.

A few counts support this clonotype. This sequence joins TRBV7-9 and TRBJ1-3; D ambiguous. Trimming left V 5 bases short and J 7 bases short, with 21 bases between. In germline, CDR1 is SEHNR, CDR2 FQNEAQ (reference sequence). The CDR3 runs to 16 residues. The CDR3 loop is CASSGLLRAGGNTIYF. CDR3 sequence (DNA): TGTGCCAGCAGCGGATTACTCCGGGCCGGAGGGAACACCATATATTTT.

This clonotype was seen many times. The chain links TRBV6-5 to TRBJ2-1; 9 positions agree with TRBD1. The closer fit of TRBJ2-7 to the DNA end suggests the J call may be wrong. The CDR3 totals 13 residues. The V gene's germline CDR1 is MNHEY and CDR2 SVGAGI. CDR3 loop: CASSSDRGYEQYF. In DNA, the CDR3 is TGTGCCAGCAGTTCGGACAGGGGCTACGAGCAGTACTTC.

This clonotype was counted between two and nine times. CDR3 coding DNA: TGTGCCAGCAGCCACGGGTCTAACACCGGGGAGCTGTTTTTT. Its translation is CASSHGSNTGELFF. This chain connects TRBV7-2 to TRBJ2-2, with D hard to call. Germline CDR1 and CDR2: SGHTA and FQGNSA. V lost 5 bases and J 2 bases, leaving 9 bases between the germline ends. The CDR3 length is 14 residues.

The V and J genes are TRBV9 and TRBJ2-1; D unresolved. Trimming stripped 0 bases from V and 4 bases from J, with 8 bases between. From germline, CDR1 is SGDLS and CDR2 YYNGEE. The CDR3 has 14 amino acids. CDR3 in amino acids: CASSVAVGYNEQFF. CDR3 coding DNA: TGTGCCAGCAGCGTAGCGGTGGGGTACAATGAGCAGTTCTTC.

This sequence joins TRBV7-2 and TRBJ1-2; 10 bases are a match to TRBD1. Germline CDR1 is SGHTA and CDR2 is FQGNSA. The V segment lost 3 bases and the J segment 5 bases; nucleotides outside the gene matches: 6. CDR3 length: 15 residues. CDR3 in amino acids: CASSFGGTGVYGYTF. The CDR3 nucleotides read TGTGCCAGCAGCTTCGGTGGGACAGGGGTTTATGGCTACACCTTC.